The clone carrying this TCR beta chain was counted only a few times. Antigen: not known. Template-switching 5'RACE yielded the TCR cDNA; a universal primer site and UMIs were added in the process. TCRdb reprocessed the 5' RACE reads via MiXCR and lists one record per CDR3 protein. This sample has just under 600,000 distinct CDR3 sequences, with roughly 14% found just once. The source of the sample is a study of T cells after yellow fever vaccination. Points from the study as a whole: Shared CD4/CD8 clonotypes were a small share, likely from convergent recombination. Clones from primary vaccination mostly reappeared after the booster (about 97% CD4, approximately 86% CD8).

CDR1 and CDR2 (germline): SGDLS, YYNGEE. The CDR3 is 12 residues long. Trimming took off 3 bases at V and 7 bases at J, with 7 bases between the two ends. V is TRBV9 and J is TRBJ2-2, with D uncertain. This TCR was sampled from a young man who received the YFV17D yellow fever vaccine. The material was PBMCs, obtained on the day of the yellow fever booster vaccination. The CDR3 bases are TGTGCCAGCAGCGCCCTTCTCGGGGAGCTGTTTTTT. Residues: CASSALLGELFF.